Listed here are 17 T cell receptor beta chains from one sample, sequenced in a study of shared clonotypes between healthy human individuals. TCRdb's table, derived via immunoSEQ multiplex PCR, lists solely in-frame clones and lacks some. The profile shows some 200,000 clones, around 93% of them singletons. Sequenced: naive CD4+ T cells sorted from blood. Subset denoted: CD45RA+ positively selected. The receptors shown here come from a woman in her 30s in good health.

This chain joins TRBV29-1 and TRBJ2-7; 10 bases fit TRBD1. Germline V CDR1 and CDR2: SQVTM, ANQGSEA. The CDR3 sequence is 12 residues long. The ends lost 4 bases at V and 6 bases at J; junction bases unmatched: 3. CDR3 region: CSVARDRGEQYF. The DNA for the CDR3 is TGCAGCGTTGCTCGGGACAGGGGCGAGCAGTACTTC.

This clone was observed a handful of times. The chain joins TRBV30 to TRBJ2-7, with 8 bases aligning to TRBD2. From germline, CDR1 is GTSNPN and CDR2 SVGIG (reference sequence). This CDR3 region has 15 residues. After removal of 2 bases from V and 0 bases from J, the junction contained 6 bases not matched to a gene. In DNA form, the CDR3 reads TGTGCCTGGAGTCCGATGGCGGGAGGCTCCTACGAGCAGTACTTC. It codes for CAWSPMAGGSYEQYF.

The table lists this clone with a count of one. The V call is TRBV19, the J call TRBJ1-5; 10 positions agree with TRBD1. The germline CDR1 and CDR2 sequences are LNHDA and SQIVND (reference sequence). The CDR3 is made up of 16 amino acids. V lost 5 bases, J lost 0 bases, and 4 bases stayed unmatched. The CDR3 loop reads CASSPTGGVSNQPQHF. CDR3 nucleotides: TGTGCCAGTAGTCCGACAGGGGGCGTTAGCAATCAGCCCCAGCATTTT.

V gene TRBV29-1 combines with J gene TRBJ2-5; TRBD2 might be the D (6 bases). The CDR3 sequence is 14 residues long. In germline, CDR1 is SQVTM, CDR2 ANQGSEA. V was pared by 5 bases and J by 11 bases, with 24 bases between. The CDR3 protein is CSVSLGEVGGVQYF. In nucleotides, the CDR3 is TGCAGCGTTTCCCTGGGAGAGGTCGGCGGGGTACAGTACTTC.

The chain recombines TRBV7-9 with TRBJ2-2; D ambiguous. This CDR3 has 15 amino acids. Trimming cost V 1 base and J 5 bases, with 11 bases left between them. Per the germline V gene, CDR1 is SEHNR and CDR2 is FQNEAQ (reference sequence). As DNA, the CDR3 is TGTGCCAGCAGCTTAGAATTAGTATCAACCGGGGAGCTGTTTTTT. It encodes CASSLELVSTGELFF.

This chain connects TRBV4-1 to TRBJ1-3; possibly TRBD1 for D (5 bases). Germline values: CDR1 MGHRA, CDR2 YSYEKL. The CDR3 is 18 amino acids. The V end was cut by 3 bases, the J end by 2 bases, with 20 bases between. For the CDR3, the DNA is TGCGCCAGCAGCCAGATTAGAGGGGCGTCTGCGACTGGAAACACCATATATTTT. Translating it yields CASSQIRGASATGNTIYF.

The rearrangement uses TRBV6-6 and TRBJ2-7; D is possibly TRBD1 or TRBD2 (5 bases each). Germline CDR1 and CDR2: MNHNY and SVGAGI (reference sequence). Trimming took 5 bases from V and 3 from J, leaving 14 bases between them. This CDR3 spans 14 amino acids. The CDR3 spells CASSIPGRDYEQYF. CDR3 in DNA: TGTGCCAGCAGTATACCGGGACGAGACTACGAGCAGTACTTC.

The chain recombines TRBV6-5 with TRBJ2-7; 14 bases line up with TRBD2. This CDR3 is 15 amino acids long. V shed 6 bases, J shed 5 bases, and the junction held 6 bases outside the gene matches. Germline V gene data show CDR1 as MNHEY and CDR2 as SVGAGI. The CDR3 DNA follows: TGTGCCAGCAGCCGCGGGACTAGCGGGAGAAACGAGCAGTACTTC. This sequence encodes CASSRGTSGRNEQYF.

This clone was recorded only once. The V gene is TRBV13, the J gene TRBJ2-7; TRBD2 might be the D (5 bases). The CDR3 has 13 amino acids. CDR1 and CDR2 from the germline V gene are PRHDT and FYEKMQ (reference sequence). Between the trimmed V and J ends, which lost 6 bases and 2 bases, there was a span of 11 bases. CDR3: CASSFWETYEQYF. Written as DNA, the CDR3 is TGTGCCAGCAGTTTTTGGGAGACCTACGAGCAGTACTTC. Supplemented by reference TRBV13 and TRBJ2-7, the full variable domain reads AAGVIQSPRHLIKEKRETATLKCYPIPRHDTVYWYQQGPGQDPQFLISFYEKMQSDKGSIPDRFSAQQFSDYHSELNMSSLELGDSALYFCASSFWETYEQYFGPGTRLTVT.

V usage is TRBV6-1 and J usage is TRBJ2-5; 8 nucleotides line up with TRBD1. The DNA end lines up better with TRBJ2-7; the J call may be wrong. The CDR3 runs 17 residues. The germline V gene encodes CDR1 MNHNS and CDR2 SASEGT. The CDR3 here is CASSAQGAGYASHEQYF. CDR3 in DNA: TGTGCCAGCAGTGCGCAGGGGGCGGGCTACGCCTCACACGAGCAGTACTTC.

The chain joins TRBV6-5 to TRBJ2-1; D is possibly TRBD2 (5 bases). The CDR3 extends over 15 amino acids. Germline CDR1 is MNHEY and CDR2 is SVGAGI. The V and J ends lost 6 bases and 0 bases respectively, with 12 bases between them. This CDR3 is CASSLSASSYNEQFF. Here the CDR3 DNA reads TGTGCCAGCAGCCTTAGCGCGAGCTCCTACAATGAGCAGTTCTTC.

This chain joins TRBV28 and TRBJ2-7; 8 bases line up with TRBD2. Germline CDR1 reads MDHEN; CDR2 reads SYDVKM. V lost 4 bases, J lost 3 bases, and 5 bases stayed unmatched. The CDR3 consists of 14 residues. The CDR3 spells CASSSGLVLYEQYF. In DNA form, the CDR3 reads TGTGCCAGCAGTTCGGGACTAGTTCTCTACGAGCAGTACTTC.

The chain has TRBV5-1 and TRBJ2-7; D possibly matches TRBD1 or TRBD2 (5 bases each). V was clipped by 2 bases and J by 2 bases, with 11 bases between them. The CDR3 is 14 residues long. Germline V gene sequence: CDR1 SGHRS, CDR2 YFSETQ. CDR3 amino acids: CASSFRDAAYEQYF. The CDR3 DNA reads TGCGCCAGCAGCTTCCGGGACGCTGCCTACGAGCAGTACTTC.

The V call is TRBV2, the J call TRBJ2-5; the D is unclear. The CDR3 length is 14 residues. The germline V gene encodes CDR1 SNHLY and CDR2 FYNNEI. V lost 7 bases, J lost 5 bases, and 17 bases lay in between. In DNA, the CDR3 is TGTGCCAGCATCGAGCGTCTGCTTGCGGAGACCCAGTACTTC. Its translation is CASIERLLAETQYF.

The chain employs TRBV7-6 and TRBJ2-7; 8 bases fit TRBD1. The V gene's germline CDR1 is SGHVS and CDR2 FNYEAQ. The CDR3 sequence is 15 residues long. The V and J ends lost 0 bases and 2 bases, in that order; junction bases with no gene match: 3. In DNA form, the CDR3 reads TGTGCCAGCAGCTTAGCGGCACAGGGGGCCTACGAGCAGTACTTC. Protein product: CASSLAAQGAYEQYF.

The chain has TRBV5-8 and TRBJ2-7, with D unclear. Trimming shortened V by 3 bases and J by 0 bases, and 16 bases separated the two germline ends. Germline V gene sequence: CDR1 SGHTS, CDR2 YDEGEE. CDR3 length: 16 amino acids. The CDR3 reads CASSSTFLTVSYEQYF. CDR3 sequence (DNA): TGTGCCAGCAGCTCGACCTTTTTGACCGTCTCCTACGAGCAGTACTTC.

The V and J genes are TRBV6-1 and TRBJ2-7, with D possibly being TRBD1 (5 bases). The germline V gene has CDR1 MNHNS and CDR2 SASEGT. This CDR3 region has 15 residues. Deletions cut 5 bases from V and 0 bases from J, with 14 bases between. CDR3: CASSSGQFSSYEQYF. The CDR3 DNA reads as TGTGCCAGCAGTTCAGGACAATTTAGCTCCTACGAGCAGTACTTC.